Detailed here is one TCR beta chain. The sample originates from a study of T cell responses to AZD1222 COVID-19 vaccine. Clones were sequenced by immunoSEQ multiplex PCR, and TCRdb holds only the in-frame ones, with some missing. The sample holds 150,000 to 200,000 clones, 90% to 95% seen once. Germline CDR1 is MNHEY and CDR2 is SMNVEV (reference sequence). Between the trimmed V and J ends, which lost 0 bases and 0 bases, there was a span of 5 bases. The CDR3 totals 14 residues. Sequencing used peripheral blood, obtained on day 0 of AZD1222 vaccination. The chain is built from TRBV27 and TRBJ1-2; D gene ambiguous. This clonotype originated in an adult in good health. In DNA, the CDR3 is TGTGCCAGCAGTTTATCGTGGGCTAACTATGGCTACACCTTC. Amino acids: CASSLSWANYGYTF.